Given below is one T cell receptor beta chain in context. Its antigen remains unknown. The junction and the germline gene differ at one end; a read error may be behind it. The template was RNA from unsorted bulk tissue. The normal lung tissue was taken more than 3 cm from the tumor edge. Chemotherapy-naive patients with new lung cancer underwent thoracic surgery in China, August–late 2014. The sample is drawn from a study of tumor and adjacent non-tumor tissue in lung cancer. Study-level results: Significantly higher TCR diversity was found in tumor than normal lung.

The library came from three nested PCR rounds adapted from ARM-PCR protocols. TCRdb itself ran the multiplex PCR reads through MiXCR, one entry per CDR3 protein. Among 90,000 to 100,000 distinct CDR3 sequences listed, more than 80% were seen once. Input material: distant non-tumor lung tissue. The receptor was derived from a man between 60 and 70 years old with small cell lung cancer.

This CDR3 reads CPWREYNEQFF. The DNA of the CDR3 is TGTCCCTGGCGCGAGTACAATGAGCAGTTCTTC. The V gene is TRBV30, the J gene TRBJ2-1; D is unresolved. CDR1 and CDR2 from the germline V gene are GTSNPN and SVGIG (reference sequence). CDR3 size: 11 residues.